This paragraph covers one TCR beta chain sequence. Antigen unknown. TCRdb's copy holds only in-frame clones and misses some; the assay was immunoSEQ multiplex PCR. The data show around 42,000 clones, with roughly four fifths seen just once and 2.5% to 3% held by the top ten. The ends were cut back, 3 bases at V and 5 bases at J, with 7 bases in the middle. The CDR3 runs to 12 residues. Looked up from germline, CDR1 is MDHEN and CDR2 is SYDVKM. The record originates from a study of PD-L1 blockade in urothelial cancer. At the level of the study: Males with bladder-origin urothelial cancer made up about 85% of the roughly 29 patients. A median roughly 150,000 T cells were found in blood samples. The study, taken as a whole, reports: Patients who had durable benefit saw their tumor-associated blood clones expand more at 3 weeks. Where pretreatment blood TCR clonality fell below the median, better survival was predicted.

This receptor was taken from a man in his sixties or seventies with urothelial cancer. V and J are TRBV28 and TRBJ1-2, with TRBD1 as a possible D gene (5 bases). Sequencing was performed on PBMCs, taken around atezolizumab (anti-PD-L1) treatment. The CDR3, as DNA: TGTGCCAGCAGTTTCAAGGGGTATGGCTACACCTTC. It yields the protein CASSFKGYGYTF.